The present T cell receptor beta chain was sequenced within a study of response to subunit inactivated influenza vaccine. Broader study findings: Authors suggested each seasonal flu vaccination may recruit only limited numbers of new T cells.

Per germline, CDR1 LNHNV and CDR2 YYDKDF (reference sequence). CDR3 length: 15 residues. The junction had 3 bases not matched to a gene; V was cut back by 0 bases and J by 6 bases. MiXCR was run by TCRdb on the RT-PCR reads, yielding one entry per CDR3 protein. This table has 400,000 to 650,000 distinct CDR3 sequences, 6.5% to 8% appearing once. On this clonotype: Its antigen is unknown.

J is TRBJ2-1 and V is TRBV15, with TRBD2 identical over 9 bases. Sample: PBMCs from blood, taken 23 months after vaccination. The TCR was taken from a man aged 50 to 75 who received an inactivated influenza vaccine. The CDR3: CATSRELAGLNEQFF. In DNA, the CDR3 is TGTGCCACCAGCAGAGAACTAGCGGGCCTCAATGAGCAGTTCTTC.